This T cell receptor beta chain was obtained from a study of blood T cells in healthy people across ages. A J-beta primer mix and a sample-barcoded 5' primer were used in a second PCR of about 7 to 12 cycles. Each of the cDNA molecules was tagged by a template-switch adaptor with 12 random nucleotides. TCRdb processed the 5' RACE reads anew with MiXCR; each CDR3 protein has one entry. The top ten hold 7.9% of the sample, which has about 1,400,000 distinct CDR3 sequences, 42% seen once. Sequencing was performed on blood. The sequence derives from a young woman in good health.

The CDR3 sequence: CASTTLAGGSYNEQFF. The CDR3 DNA reads TGTGCCAGCACGACACTAGCGGGGGGATCCTACAATGAGCAGTTCTTC. The gene calls are TRBV11-2 and TRBJ2-1; TRBD2 matches at 12 bases. V lost 7 bases and J lost 1; bases outside the gene matches: 5. From germline, CDR1 is SGHAT and CDR2 FQNNGV. CDR3 length equals 16 residues.